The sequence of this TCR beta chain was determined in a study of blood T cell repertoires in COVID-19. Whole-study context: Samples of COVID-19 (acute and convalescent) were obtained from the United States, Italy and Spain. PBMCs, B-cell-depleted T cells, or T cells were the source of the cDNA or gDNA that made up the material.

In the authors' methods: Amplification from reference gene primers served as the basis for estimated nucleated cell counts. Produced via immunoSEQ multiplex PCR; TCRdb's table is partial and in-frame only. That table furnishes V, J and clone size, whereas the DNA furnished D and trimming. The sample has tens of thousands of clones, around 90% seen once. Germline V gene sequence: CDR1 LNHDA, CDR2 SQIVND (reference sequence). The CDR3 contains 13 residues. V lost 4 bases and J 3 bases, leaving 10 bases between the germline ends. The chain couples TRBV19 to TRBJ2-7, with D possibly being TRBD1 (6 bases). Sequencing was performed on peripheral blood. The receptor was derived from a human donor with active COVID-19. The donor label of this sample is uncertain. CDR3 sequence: CASSKQGFYEQYF. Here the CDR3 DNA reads TGTGCCAGTAGTAAACAGGGTTTCTACGAGCAGTACTTC. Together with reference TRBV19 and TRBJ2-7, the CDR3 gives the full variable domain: DGGITQSPKYLFRKEGQNVTLSCEQNLNHDAMYWYRQDPGQGLRLIYYSQIVNDFQKGDIAEGYSVSREKKESFPLTVTSAQKNPTAFYLCASSKQGFYEQYFGPGTRLTVT.